This TCR beta chain was recovered during a study of cytomegalovirus exposure and HLA in healthy donors. Trimming left V 0 bases short and J 5 bases short, with 16 bases between. Germline V gives CDR1 LGHNA, CDR2 YNFKEQ. The CDR3 loop spans 16 amino acids. The PCR employed 60 Vbeta primers together with 13 Jbeta primers. This table comes from immunoSEQ multiplex PCR, and its TCRdb copy is limited to in-frame clones, with some not included. Of hundreds of thousands of clones in the sample, 70% to 90% are singletons; the top ten hold 2.9%. Material for sequencing was PBMCs. The V call is TRBV4-2, the J call TRBJ2-5; D is possibly TRBD1 (5 bases). This TCR was recovered from a man in his thirties or forties in good health and CMV-seronegative. The CDR3: CASSQDIIGASETQYF. The CDR3 bases are TGTGCCAGCAGCCAAGATATTATAGGGGCATCCGAGACCCAGTACTTC.